The 3 T cell receptor beta chains given below trace back to one sample, sequenced in a study of T cell repertoires in cytomegalovirus infection (dated by TCRdb to between 2018 and 2021). The label giving this sample's treatment or condition can be read as: in vitro stimulation with specific CMV peptide epitopes to enrich CMV-specific T cells. Their antigen targets remain unknown. TCRdb names Illumina HiSeq 1500 as the instrument used. TCRdb reprocessing: public reads trimmed at Q25 with fastp, clones called with MiXCR, in-frame beta chains kept. One record per CDR3 amino acid sequence lists the most common genes and DNA. The sample table shows roughly 700,000 distinct CDR3 sequences, and around 30% are seen once. The ten largest clones capture about 20% of the sample. Sample: cultured PBMCs, taken from culture after CMV antigen stimulation. These receptors originate from a human donor in good health (CMV status not recorded). Some clones in this sample may be carry-over from other donors' samples.

The gene calls are TRBV6-1 and TRBJ1-5; unclear D gene. Deletions cut 1 base from V and 9 bases from J, with 7 bases between. The CDR3 covers 12 residues. The germline CDR1 and CDR2 sequences are MNHNS and SASEGT. The CDR3 DNA follows: TGTGCCAGCAGTGAAGGTCGTATGCCCCAGCATTTT. This gives the protein CASSEGRMPQHF.

This rearrangement joins TRBV5-3 to TRBJ1-2; no firm D call. TRBV5-3 is given ORF status, its function remaining uncertain. Deletions cut 8 bases from V and 6 bases from J, with 20 bases between. This CDR3 comprises 14 residues. CDR3 DNA sequence: TGTGCCAGCAGCGGCCCGATGAGTGGAGATGGCTACACCTTC. It specifies CASSGPMSGDGYTF.

A few counts support this clonotype. V gene TRBV3-1 combines with J gene TRBJ2-3; weak D call: TRBD2 (7 bases). The CDR3 is made up of 13 amino acids. Between the trimmed V and J ends, which lost 0 bases and 15 bases, there was a span of 16 bases. CDR1 LGHDT and CDR2 YNNKEL come from the germline V gene (reference sequence). CDR3 sequence: CASSQERGGVGYF. The CDR3 bases are TGTGCCAGCAGCCAAGAAAGGGGGGGGGTAGGCTATTTT.